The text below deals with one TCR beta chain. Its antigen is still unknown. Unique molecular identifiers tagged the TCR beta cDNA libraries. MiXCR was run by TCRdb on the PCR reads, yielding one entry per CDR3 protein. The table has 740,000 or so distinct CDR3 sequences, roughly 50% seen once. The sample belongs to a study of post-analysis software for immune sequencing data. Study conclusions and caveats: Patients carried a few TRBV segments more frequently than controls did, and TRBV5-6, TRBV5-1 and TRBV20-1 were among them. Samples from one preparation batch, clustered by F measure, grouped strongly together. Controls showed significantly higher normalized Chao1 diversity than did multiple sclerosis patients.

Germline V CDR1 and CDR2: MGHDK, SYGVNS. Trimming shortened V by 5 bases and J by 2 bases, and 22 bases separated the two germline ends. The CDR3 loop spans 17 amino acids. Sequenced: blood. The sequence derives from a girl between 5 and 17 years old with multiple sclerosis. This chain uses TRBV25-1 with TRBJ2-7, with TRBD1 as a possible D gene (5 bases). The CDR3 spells CASSPQVGRAKTYEQYF. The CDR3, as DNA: TGTGCCAGCAGTCCGCAGGTGGGCAGGGCCAAGACCTACGAGCAGTACTTC.